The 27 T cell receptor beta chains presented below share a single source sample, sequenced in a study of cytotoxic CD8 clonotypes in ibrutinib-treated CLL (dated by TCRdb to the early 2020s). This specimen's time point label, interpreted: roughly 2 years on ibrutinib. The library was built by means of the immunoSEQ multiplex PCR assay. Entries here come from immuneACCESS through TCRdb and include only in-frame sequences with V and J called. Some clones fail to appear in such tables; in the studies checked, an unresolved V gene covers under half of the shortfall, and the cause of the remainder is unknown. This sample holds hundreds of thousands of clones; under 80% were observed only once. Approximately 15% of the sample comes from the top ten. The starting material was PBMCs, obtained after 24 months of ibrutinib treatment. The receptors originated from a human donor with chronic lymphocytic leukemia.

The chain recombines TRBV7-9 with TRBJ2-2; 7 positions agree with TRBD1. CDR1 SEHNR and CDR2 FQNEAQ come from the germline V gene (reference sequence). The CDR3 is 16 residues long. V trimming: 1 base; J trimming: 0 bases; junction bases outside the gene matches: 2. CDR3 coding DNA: TGTGCCAGCAGCTTAGAGGGGGCCGCGAACACCGGGGAGCTGTTTTTT. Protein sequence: CASSLEGAANTGELFF.

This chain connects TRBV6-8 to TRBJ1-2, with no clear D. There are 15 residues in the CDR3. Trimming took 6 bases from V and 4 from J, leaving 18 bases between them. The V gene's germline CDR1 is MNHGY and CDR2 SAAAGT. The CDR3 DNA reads TGTGCCAGCAGGACTTGGACCGAGAAGAGCTATGGCTACACCTTC. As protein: CASRTWTEKSYGYTF.

The CDR3 coding sequence is TGTGCCAGCAGCACGGCCCCGGGGCCTGAAAAACTGTTTTTT. The encoded protein is CASSTAPGPEKLFF. This sequence joins TRBV9 and TRBJ1-4; D possibly corresponds to TRBD1 (5 bases). CDR1 SGDLS and CDR2 YYNGEE come from the germline V gene. This CDR3 region has 14 residues. Trimming cost V 4 bases and J 7 bases, with 14 bases left between them.

CDR3 in amino acids: CASSVGYWDGGNEQFF. CDR3 nucleotide sequence: TGTGCCAGCAGCGTAGGGTACTGGGACGGCGGGAATGAGCAGTTCTTC. J is TRBJ2-1 and V is TRBV7-2, with D perhaps given as TRBD1 or TRBD2 (5 bases each). This CDR3 has 16 amino acids. The ends were cut back, 5 bases at V and 7 bases at J, with 21 bases in the middle. The germline gives CDR1 SGHTA, CDR2 FQGNSA.

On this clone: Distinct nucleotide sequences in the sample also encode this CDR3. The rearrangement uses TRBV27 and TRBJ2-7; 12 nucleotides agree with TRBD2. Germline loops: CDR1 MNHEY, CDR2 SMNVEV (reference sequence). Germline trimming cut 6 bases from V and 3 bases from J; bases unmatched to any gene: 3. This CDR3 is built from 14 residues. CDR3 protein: CASSGLAGRYEQYF. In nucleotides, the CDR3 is TGTGCCAGCAGCGGACTAGCGGGGCGCTACGAGCAGTACTTC.

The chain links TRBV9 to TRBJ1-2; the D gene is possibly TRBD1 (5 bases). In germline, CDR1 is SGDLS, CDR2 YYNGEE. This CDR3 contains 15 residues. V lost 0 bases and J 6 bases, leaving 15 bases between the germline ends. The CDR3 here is CASSVEGRVGDGYTF. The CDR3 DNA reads TGTGCCAGCAGCGTAGAGGGGAGGGTAGGAGATGGCTACACCTTC. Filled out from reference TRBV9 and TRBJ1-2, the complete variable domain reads DSGVTQTPKHLITATGQRVTLRCSPRSGDLSVYWYQQSLDQGLQFLIQYYNGEERAKGNILERFSAQQFPDLHSELNLSSLELGDSALYFCASSVEGRVGDGYTFGSGTRLTVV.

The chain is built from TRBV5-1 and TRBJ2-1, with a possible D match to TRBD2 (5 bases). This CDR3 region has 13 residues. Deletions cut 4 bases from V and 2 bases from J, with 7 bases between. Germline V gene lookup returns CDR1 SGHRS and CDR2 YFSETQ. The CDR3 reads CASSPGTYNEQFF. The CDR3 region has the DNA TGCGCCAGCAGCCCGGGGACCTACAATGAGCAGTTCTTC.

The CDR3 is CASSAEAGGYNEQFF. CDR3 in DNA: TGTGCCAGCAGTGCAGAAGCGGGAGGGTACAATGAGCAGTTCTTC. The genes are TRBV6-6 and TRBJ2-1; 10 positions agree with TRBD2. After removal of 5 bases from V and 4 bases from J, the junction contained 5 bases not matched to a gene. The CDR3 contains 15 residues. CDR1 and CDR2 (germline): MNHNY, SVGAGI (reference sequence).

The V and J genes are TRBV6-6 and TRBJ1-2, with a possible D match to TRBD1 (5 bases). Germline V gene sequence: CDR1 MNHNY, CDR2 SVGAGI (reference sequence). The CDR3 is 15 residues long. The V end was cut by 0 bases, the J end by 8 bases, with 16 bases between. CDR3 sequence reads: CASSYSRQGVAGYTF. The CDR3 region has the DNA TGTGCCAGCAGTTACTCGAGGCAGGGAGTCGCGGGCTACACCTTC.

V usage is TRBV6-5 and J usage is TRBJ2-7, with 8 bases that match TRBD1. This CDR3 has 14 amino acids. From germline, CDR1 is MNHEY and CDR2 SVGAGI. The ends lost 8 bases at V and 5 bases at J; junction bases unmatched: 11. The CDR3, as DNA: TGTGCCAGCTTCGGGGCAGGGGGCTTCGACGAGCAGTACTTC. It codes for CASFGAGGFDEQYF.

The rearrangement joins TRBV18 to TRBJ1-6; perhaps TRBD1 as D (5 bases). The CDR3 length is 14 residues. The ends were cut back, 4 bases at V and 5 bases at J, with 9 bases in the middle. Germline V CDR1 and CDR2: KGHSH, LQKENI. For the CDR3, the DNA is TGTGCCAGCTCACACACAGGTGATAATTCACCCCTCCACTTT. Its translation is CASSHTGDNSPLHF. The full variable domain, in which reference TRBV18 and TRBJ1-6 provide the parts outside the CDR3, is NAGVMQNPRHLVRRRGQEARLRCSPMKGHSHVYWYRQLPEEGLKFMVYLQKENIIDESGMPKERFSAEFPKEGPSILRIQQVVRGDSAAYFCASSHTGDNSPLHFGNGTRLTVT.

The CDR3 nucleotides read TGCGCCAGCAGCTTCGATTGGAACGAGCAGTACTTC. Translating it yields CASSFDWNEQYF. V and J are TRBV5-1 and TRBJ2-7; D is undetermined. The ends were cut back, 2 bases at V and 5 bases at J, with 8 bases in the middle. The germline V gene has CDR1 SGHRS and CDR2 YFSETQ. The CDR3 is 12 amino acids.

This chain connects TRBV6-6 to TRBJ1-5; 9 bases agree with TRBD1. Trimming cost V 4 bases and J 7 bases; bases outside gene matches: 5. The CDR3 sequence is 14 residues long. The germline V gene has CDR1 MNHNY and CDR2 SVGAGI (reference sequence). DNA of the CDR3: TGTGCCAGCAGTTCCCGACAGGGGGAACAGCCCCAGCATTTT. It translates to CASSSRQGEQPQHF.

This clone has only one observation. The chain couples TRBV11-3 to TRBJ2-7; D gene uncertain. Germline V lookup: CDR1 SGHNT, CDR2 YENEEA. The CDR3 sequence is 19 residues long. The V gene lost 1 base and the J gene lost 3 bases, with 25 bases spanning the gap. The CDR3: CASSLVTARWLQADYEQYF. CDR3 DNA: TGTGCCAGCAGCTTAGTTACGGCCCGATGGTTGCAGGCGGACTACGAGCAGTACTTC.

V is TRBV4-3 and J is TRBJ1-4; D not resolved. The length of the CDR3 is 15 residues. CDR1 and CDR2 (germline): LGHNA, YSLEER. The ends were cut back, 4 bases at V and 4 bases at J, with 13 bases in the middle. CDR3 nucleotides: TGCGCCAGCAGCCCCGAGAGGTCGGGTAATGAAAAACTGTTTTTT. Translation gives CASSPERSGNEKLFF.

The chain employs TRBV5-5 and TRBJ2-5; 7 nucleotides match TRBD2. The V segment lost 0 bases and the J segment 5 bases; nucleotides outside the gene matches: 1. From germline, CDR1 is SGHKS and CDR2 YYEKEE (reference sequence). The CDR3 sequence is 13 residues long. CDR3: CASSLALAETQYF. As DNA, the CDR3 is TGTGCCAGCAGCTTGGCACTAGCGGAGACCCAGTACTTC.

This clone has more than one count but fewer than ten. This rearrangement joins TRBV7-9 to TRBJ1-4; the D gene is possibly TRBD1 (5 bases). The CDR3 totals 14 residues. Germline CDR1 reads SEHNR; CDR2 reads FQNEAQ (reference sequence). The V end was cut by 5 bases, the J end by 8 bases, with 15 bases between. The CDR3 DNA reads TGTGCCAGCAGCATTGGAGGGGATCAGGAAAAACTGTTTTTT. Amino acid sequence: CASSIGGDQEKLFF.

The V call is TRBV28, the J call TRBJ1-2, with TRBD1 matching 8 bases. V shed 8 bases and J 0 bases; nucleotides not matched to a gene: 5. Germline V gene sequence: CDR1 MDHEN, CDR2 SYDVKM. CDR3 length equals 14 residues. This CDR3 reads CASGRDRSNYGYTF. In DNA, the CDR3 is TGTGCCAGCGGCCGGGACAGGTCTAACTATGGCTACACCTTC.

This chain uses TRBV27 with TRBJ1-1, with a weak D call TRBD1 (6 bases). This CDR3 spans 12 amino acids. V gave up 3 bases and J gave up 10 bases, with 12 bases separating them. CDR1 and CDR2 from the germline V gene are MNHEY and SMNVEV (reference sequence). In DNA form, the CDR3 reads TGTGCCAGCAGTTTGTTAACAGGGTCAGCTTTCTTT. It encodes CASSLLTGSAFF.

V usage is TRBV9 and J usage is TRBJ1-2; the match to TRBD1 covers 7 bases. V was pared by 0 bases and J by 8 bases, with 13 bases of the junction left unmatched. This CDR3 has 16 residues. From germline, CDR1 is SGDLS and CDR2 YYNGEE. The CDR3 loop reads CASSVGGTEVLEGYTF. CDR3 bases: TGTGCCAGCAGCGTAGGGGGGACAGAAGTATTAGAAGGCTACACCTTC.

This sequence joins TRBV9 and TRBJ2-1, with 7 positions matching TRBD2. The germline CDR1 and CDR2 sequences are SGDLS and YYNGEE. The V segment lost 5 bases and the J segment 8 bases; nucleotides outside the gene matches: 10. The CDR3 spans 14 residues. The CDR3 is CASRMAGVFDEQFF. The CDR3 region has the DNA TGTGCCAGCAGGATGGCGGGAGTATTTGATGAGCAGTTCTTC. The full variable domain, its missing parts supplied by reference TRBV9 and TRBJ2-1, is DSGVTQTPKHLITATGQRVTLRCSPRSGDLSVYWYQQSLDQGLQFLIQYYNGEERAKGNILERFSAQQFPDLHSELNLSSLELGDSALYFCASRMAGVFDEQFFGPGTRLTVL.

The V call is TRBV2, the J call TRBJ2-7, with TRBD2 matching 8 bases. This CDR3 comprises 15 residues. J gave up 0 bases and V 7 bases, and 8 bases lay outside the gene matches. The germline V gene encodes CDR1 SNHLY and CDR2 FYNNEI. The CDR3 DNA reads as TGTGCCAGCACAAGGGAAGCGGGAGCCTCCTACGAGCAGTACTTC. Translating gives CASTREAGASYEQYF.

The CDR3 nucleotides read TGTGCCAGCAGCTGGGGACAGGCCTACGAGCAGTACTTC. This gives the protein CASSWGQAYEQYF. The chain joins TRBV28 to TRBJ2-7; 8 bases fit TRBD1. V shed 6 bases, J shed 2 bases, and the junction held 3 bases outside the gene matches. Germline loops: CDR1 MDHEN, CDR2 SYDVKM. The CDR3 covers 13 residues.

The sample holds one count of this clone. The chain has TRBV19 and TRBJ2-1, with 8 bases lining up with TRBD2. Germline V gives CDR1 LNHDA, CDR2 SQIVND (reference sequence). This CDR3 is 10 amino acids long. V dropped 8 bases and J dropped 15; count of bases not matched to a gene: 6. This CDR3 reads CASRGGRVFF. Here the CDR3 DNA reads TGTGCCAGTCGGGGGGGAAGGGTGTTCTTC. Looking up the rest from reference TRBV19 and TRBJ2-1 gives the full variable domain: DGGITQSPKYLFRKEGQNVTLSCEQNLNHDAMYWYRQDPGQGLRLIYYSQIVNDFQKGDIAEGYSVSREKKESFPLTVTSAQKNPTAFYLCASRGGRVFFGPGTRLTVL.

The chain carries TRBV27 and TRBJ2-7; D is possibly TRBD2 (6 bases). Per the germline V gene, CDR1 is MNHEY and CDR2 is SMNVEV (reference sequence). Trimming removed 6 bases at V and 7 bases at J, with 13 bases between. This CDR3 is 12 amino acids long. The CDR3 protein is CASRRGVGEQYF. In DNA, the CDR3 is TGTGCCAGCAGGCGGGGAGTGGGGGAGCAGTACTTC.

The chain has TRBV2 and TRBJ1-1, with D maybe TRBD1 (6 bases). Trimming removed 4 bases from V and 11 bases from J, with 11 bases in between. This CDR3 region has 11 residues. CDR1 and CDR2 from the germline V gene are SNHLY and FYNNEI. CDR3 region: CASSVDRNAFF. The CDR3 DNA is TGTGCCAGCAGTGTCGACAGGAACGCTTTCTTT.

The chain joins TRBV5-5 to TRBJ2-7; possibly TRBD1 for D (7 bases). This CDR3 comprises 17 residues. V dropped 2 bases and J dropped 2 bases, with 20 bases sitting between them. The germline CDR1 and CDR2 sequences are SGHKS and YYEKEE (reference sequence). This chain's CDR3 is CASSFLNTGRGAYEQYF. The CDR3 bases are TGTGCCAGCAGCTTTCTAAATACCGGCAGGGGGGCCTACGAGCAGTACTTC.